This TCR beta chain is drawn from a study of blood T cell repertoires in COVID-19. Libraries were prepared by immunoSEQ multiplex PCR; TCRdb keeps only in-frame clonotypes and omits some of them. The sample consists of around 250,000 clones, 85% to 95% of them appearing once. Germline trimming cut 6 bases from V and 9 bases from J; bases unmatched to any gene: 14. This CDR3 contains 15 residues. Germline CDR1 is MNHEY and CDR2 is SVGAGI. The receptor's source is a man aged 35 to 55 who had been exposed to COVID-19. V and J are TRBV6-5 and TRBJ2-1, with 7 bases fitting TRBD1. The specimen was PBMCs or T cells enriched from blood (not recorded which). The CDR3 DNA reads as TGTGCCAGCAGGAGGACAGGCCCGTTTTTTGGTGAGCAGTTCTTC. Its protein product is CASRRTGPFFGEQFF.